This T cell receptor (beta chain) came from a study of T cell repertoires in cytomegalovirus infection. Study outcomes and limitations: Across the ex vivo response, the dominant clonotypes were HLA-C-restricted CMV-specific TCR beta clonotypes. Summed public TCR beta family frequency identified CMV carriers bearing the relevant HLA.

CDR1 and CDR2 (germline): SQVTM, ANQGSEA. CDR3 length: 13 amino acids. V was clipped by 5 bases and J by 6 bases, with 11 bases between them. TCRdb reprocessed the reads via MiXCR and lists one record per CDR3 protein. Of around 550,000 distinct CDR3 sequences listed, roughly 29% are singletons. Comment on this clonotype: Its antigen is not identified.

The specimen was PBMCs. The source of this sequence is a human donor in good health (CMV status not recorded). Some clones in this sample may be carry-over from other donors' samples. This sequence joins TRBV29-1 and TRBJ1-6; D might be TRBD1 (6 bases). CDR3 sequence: CSVKDSRNSPLHF. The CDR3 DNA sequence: TGCAGCGTTAAGGACAGTCGTAATTCACCCCTCCACTTT.